This TCR beta chain was recorded in a study of T cell responses to AZD1222 COVID-19 vaccine. Study context: Both about-4-week and about-12-week second-dose recipients were combined.

The CDR3 loop spans 11 amino acids. Trimming removed 0 bases from V and 6 bases from J, with 2 bases in between. The germline gives CDR1 GTSNPN, CDR2 SVGIG (reference sequence). Study-level points and caveats: Dominant CD4 TCR responses targeted spike regions 160-218 and 743-854. Donors were largely white British and mainly female; clonal diversity was possibly underestimated. Increases in Spike-specific TCR breadth and depth were seen after two AZD1222 doses.

Concerning this clone itself: Its antigen is unidentified.

TCRdb keeps only in-frame clones here, not all; method: immunoSEQ multiplex PCR. Here the sample spans around 140,000 clones, over 90% being singletons. The TCR was taken from an adult in good health. Sequenced material: peripheral blood, taken on day 0 of AZD1222 vaccination. J is TRBJ2-2 and V is TRBV30; D gene unclear. The CDR3: CAWSVPGELFF. Here the CDR3 DNA reads TGTGCCTGGAGTGTACCCGGGGAGCTGTTTTTT.